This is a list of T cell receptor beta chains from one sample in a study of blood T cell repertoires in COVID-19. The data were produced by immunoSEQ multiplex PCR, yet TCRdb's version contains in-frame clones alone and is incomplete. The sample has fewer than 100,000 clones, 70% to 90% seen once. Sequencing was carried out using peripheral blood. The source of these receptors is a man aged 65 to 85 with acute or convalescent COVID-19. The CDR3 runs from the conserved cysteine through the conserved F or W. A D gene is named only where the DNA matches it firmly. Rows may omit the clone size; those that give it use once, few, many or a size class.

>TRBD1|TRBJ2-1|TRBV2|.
TGTGCCAGCAGCGAAGCTGACAGGGGCCCCTACAATGAGCAGTTCTTC
CASSEADRGPYNEQFF
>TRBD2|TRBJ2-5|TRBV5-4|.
TGTGCCAGCAGCTTAACTAGCGATAAAGAGACCCAGTACTTC
CASSLTSDKETQYF
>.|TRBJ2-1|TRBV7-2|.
TGTGCCAGCAGCTCCGGGACTTCCTCCTACAATGAGCAGTTCTTC
CASSSGTSSYNEQFF
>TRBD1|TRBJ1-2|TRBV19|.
TGTGCCAGTAGCAAAACAGGGGAGCAAGGCTACACCTTC
CASSKTGEQGYTF
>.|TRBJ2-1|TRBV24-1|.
TGTGCCACCAGCGATGCACAGGCTAGCGCCTACAATGAGCAGTTCTTC
CATSDAQASAYNEQFF
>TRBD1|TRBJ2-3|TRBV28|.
TGTGCCAGCAGTTTATGGGTGACAGGGAGCACAGATACGCAGTATTTT
CASSLWVTGSTDTQYF
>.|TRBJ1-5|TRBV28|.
TGTGCCAGCACCCTTATGAAACAGGGATGGAATCAGCCCCAGCATTTT
CASTLMKQGWNQPQHF
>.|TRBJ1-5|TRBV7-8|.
TGTGCCAGCAGCTTAGGGGCAGCTAGCAATCAGCCCCAGCATTTT
CASSLGAASNQPQHF
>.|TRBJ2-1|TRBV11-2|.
TGTGCCAGCAGCCAGGGCAAATTTACGGGTGAGCAGTTCTTC
CASSQGKFTGEQFF
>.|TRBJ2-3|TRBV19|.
TGTGCCAGTAGTCCGACAGGCAATACAGATACGCAGTATTTT
CASSPTGNTDTQYF
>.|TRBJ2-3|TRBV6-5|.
TGTGCCAGCAGTTACTCGGTGACTCCTAGCACAGATACGCAGTATTTT
CASSYSVTPSTDTQYF
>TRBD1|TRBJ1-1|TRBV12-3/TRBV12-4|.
TGTGCCAGCGGGACAGGGGGCAGAACTGAAGCTTTCTTT
CASGTGGRTEAFF
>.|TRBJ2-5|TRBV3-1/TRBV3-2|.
TGTGCCAGCAGCCAAGCGACGGGTGGGGAGACCCAGTACTTC
CASSQATGGETQYF
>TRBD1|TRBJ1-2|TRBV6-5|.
TGTGCCAGCAGTTCCCCGGACAGGGGTGACTATGGCTACACCTTC
CASSSPDRGDYGYTF
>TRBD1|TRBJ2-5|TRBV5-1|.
TGCGCCAGCAGCACACTGACAGGGGGCGCAGGAGAGACCCAGTACTTC
CASSTLTGGAGETQYF
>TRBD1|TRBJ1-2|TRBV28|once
TGTGCCAGCAGTTTATATGGGACAGGGAACTATGGCTACACCTTC
CASSLYGTGNYGYTF
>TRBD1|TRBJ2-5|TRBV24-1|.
TGTGCCACCAGTGACCCCGCAGGGGGCTGGGGTAAAGAGACCCAGTACTTC
CATSDPAGGWGKETQYF
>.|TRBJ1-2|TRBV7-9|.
TGTGCCAGCAGCCCTGGGCCCTATGGCTACACCTTC
CASSPGPYGYTF
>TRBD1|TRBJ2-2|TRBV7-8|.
TGTGCCAGCAGCCCCGGGACAGGGGGAACCGGGGAGCTGTTTTTT
CASSPGTGGTGELFF
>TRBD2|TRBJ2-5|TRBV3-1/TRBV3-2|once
TGTGCCAGCAGCCAAGGCGGGGGGCTACAAGAGACCCAGTACTTC
CASSQGGGLQETQYF
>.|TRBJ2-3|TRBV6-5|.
TGTGCCAGCAGTTACTCTAGGCTAGGTACAGATACGCAGTATTTT
CASSYSRLGTDTQYF
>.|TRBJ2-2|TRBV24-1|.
TGTGCCACCAGTGATGGGCCTTCCGGGGAGCTGTTTTTT
CATSDGPSGELFF
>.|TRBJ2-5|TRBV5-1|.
TGCGCCAGCAGCTTCGACCGGGACTCGGACCCCCAGTACTTC
CASSFDRDSDPQYF
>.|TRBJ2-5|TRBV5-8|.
TGTGCCAGCCCGCCCGATCCGGGGGGCGTACAAGAGACCCAGTACTTC
CASPPDPGGVQETQYF
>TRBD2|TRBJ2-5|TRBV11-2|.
TGTGCCAGCAGCTTGGGGGGGACGCACCAAGAGACCCAGTACTTC
CASSLGGTHQETQYF
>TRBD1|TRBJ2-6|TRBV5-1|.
TGCGCCAGCAGCTTGGCGAGGGGGCGATCTGGGGCCAACGTCCTGACTTTC
CASSLARGRSGANVLTF
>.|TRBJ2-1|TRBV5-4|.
TGTGCCAGCAGCACTTTAACCCGGGATGAGCAGTTCTTC
CASSTLTRDEQFF
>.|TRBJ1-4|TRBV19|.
TGTGCCAGTAGTATCGGATGGTTGGGAGCTCCTCGATCTGCTGCGAATGAAAAACTGTTTTTT
CASSIGWLGAPRSAANEKLFF
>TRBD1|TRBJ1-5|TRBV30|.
TGTGCCTGGAGCCCCGACAGGGCTCGGCAGCCCCAGCATTTT
CAWSPDRARQPQHF